This T cell receptor (beta chain) was documented in a study of OX40 agonist ivuxolimab in advanced cancers. Study overall: Of mixed ages from about 23 to 79 and averaging about 60 years, the group was about 80% male.

TCRdb's table, derived via immunoSEQ multiplex PCR, lists solely in-frame clones and lacks some. The sample gives some 50,000 clones, 91% of which show up once; just under 5% is in the top ten. V lost 7 bases to trimming and J lost 1 base, with 7 bases between them. Germline-derived CDR1 and CDR2 are SNHLY and FYNNEI. CDR3 length: 13 residues. Sample: CD4+ or CD8+ T cells sorted from blood, taken in a trial of the OX40 agonist ivuxolimab. This sequence joins TRBV2 and TRBJ2-2, with D possibly TRBD2 on 5 matching bases. The source of this sequence is an adult with an advanced solid tumor such as melanoma, head and neck, liver or kidney cancer. The CDR3 protein is CASIAGNTGELFF. CDR3 DNA sequence: TGTGCCAGCATTGCGGGGAACACCGGGGAGCTGTTTTTT. The full variable domain, its missing parts supplied by reference TRBV2 and TRBJ2-2, is EPEVTQTPSHQVTQMGQEVILRCVPISNHLYFYWYRQILGQKVEFLVSFYNNEISEKSEIFDDQFSVERPDGSNFTLKIRSTKLEDSAMYFCASIAGNTGELFFGEGSRLTVL.